The clone carrying this T cell receptor (beta chain) turned up a few times. Its antigen remains unknown. Researchers ran the PCR with 60 Vbeta and 13 Jbeta primers. Measured with immunoSEQ multiplex PCR; TCRdb has only the in-frame clones, and not every one. The table includes around 180,000 clones, roughly four fifths detected once. This sample was included in a study of cytomegalovirus exposure and HLA in healthy donors. Study-level background: In an earlier analysis, around 100 million unique TCR beta sequences were found from 150 million to 200 million T cells. The study's findings and limits: Most subjects had HLA-A and HLA-B alleles reportedly predicted accurately by TCR beta sequences. Most sequenced TCRs were rare (though some public TCRs occurred in many donors).

This CDR3 contains 14 residues. V was pared by 4 bases and J by 2 bases, with 11 bases between. The germline CDR1 and CDR2 sequences are SNHLY and FYNNEI. The specimen was PBMCs. J is TRBJ1-2 and V is TRBV2, with D tentatively TRBD1 (6 bases). The TCR sequence derives from a woman under 30 in good health and CMV-seropositive. CDR3 residues: CASSGEGVNYGYTF. In DNA, the CDR3 is TGTGCCAGCAGTGGAGAGGGGGTAAACTATGGCTACACCTTC.